The present TCR beta chain was sequenced within a study of identifying expanded T cells in peripheral blood. Sequencing was performed with immunoSEQ multiplex PCR; in TCRdb, only in-frame clones are kept and a portion is missing. The sample records about 80,000 clones, over 80% being singletons. Germline V gene sequence: CDR1 SQVTM, CDR2 ANQGSEA. This CDR3 is built from 13 residues. Trimming removed 3 bases from V and 1 base from J, with 4 bases in between. The V call is TRBV29-1, the J call TRBJ2-6; no clear D gene. The sample was blood. The TCR comes from a person aged 18 to 75 in good health. The CDR3 DNA reads TGCAGCGTTGACGGGTCTGGGGCCAACGTCCTGACTTTC. Translation gives CSVDGSGANVLTF.